The 29 T cell receptor beta chains below were found in one sample sequenced in a study of T cell changes during pregnancy in multiple sclerosis (dated by TCRdb to the late 2010s). Receptor amplification or capture employed the immunoSEQ multiplex PCR assay. TCRdb holds this immuneACCESS table with in-frame rearrangements only. Some clones are missing; in checked studies, unresolved V genes explain under half, and the rest has no known cause. This sample is represented by about 46,000 clones; 85% to 95% of them were singletons. The ten largest account for roughly 3.7% of the sample. The material was CD8+ T cells from peripheral blood mononuclear cells, obtained after pregnancy. All receptors derive from a female donor with multiple sclerosis, enrolled in a pregnancy study.

The V call is TRBV27, the J call TRBJ1-5; 8 positions match TRBD1. CDR1 MNHEY and CDR2 SMNVEV come from the germline V gene (reference sequence). The CDR3 sequence is 13 residues long. Trimming took 2 bases from V and 9 from J; bases not matched to a gene: 3. The CDR3 bases are TGTGCCAGCAGTTTACAACAGGGGGTGCCCCAGCATTTT. Its translation: CASSLQQGVPQHF.

J is TRBJ2-2 and V is TRBV29-1, with D tentatively TRBD2 (6 bases). Germline values: CDR1 SQVTM, CDR2 ANQGSEA. V shed 3 bases and J shed 5 bases, with 10 bases lying between them. This CDR3 spans 13 amino acids. The CDR3 DNA reads as TGCAGCGTTGACAGGGCGGGAACCGGGGAGCTGTTTTTT. Its protein product is CSVDRAGTGELFF.

The V call is TRBV27, the J call TRBJ2-1; D gene unclear. Trimming shortened V by 6 bases and J by 3 bases, and 18 bases separated the two germline ends. Per germline, CDR1 MNHEY and CDR2 SMNVEV (reference sequence). The CDR3 totals 16 residues. This CDR3 reads CASSPFGQTGYNEQFF. The DNA of the CDR3 is TGTGCCAGCAGCCCGTTTGGGCAAACCGGCTACAATGAGCAGTTCTTC.

The gene calls are TRBV6-1 and TRBJ2-7; 12 bases line up with TRBD1. The CDR3 extends over 15 amino acids. CDR1 is MNHNS and CDR2 is SASEGT in the germline V gene. The V segment lost 8 bases and the J segment 5 bases; nucleotides outside the gene matches: 10. The CDR3 is CASPGGDRGRDEQYF. As DNA, the CDR3 is TGTGCCAGCCCTGGGGGGGACAGGGGGCGCGACGAGCAGTACTTC.

V usage is TRBV15 and J usage is TRBJ2-1; no definite D call. Per the germline V gene, CDR1 is LNHNV and CDR2 is YYDKDF (reference sequence). V lost 7 bases, J lost 7 bases, and 14 bases lay in between. The CDR3 runs 13 residues. This CDR3 is CATTPRELNEQFF. The CDR3 region has the DNA TGTGCCACCACCCCCCGAGAACTGAATGAGCAGTTCTTC.

V gene TRBV2 combines with J gene TRBJ1-2, with 9 bases aligning to TRBD1. Trimming at V came to 6 bases and at J to 4 bases, leaving 6 bases not matched to a gene. Germline CDR1 reads SNHLY; CDR2 reads FYNNEI. This CDR3 region has 14 residues. This chain's CDR3 is CASSGTGFTYGYTF. DNA of the CDR3: TGTGCCAGCAGCGGGACAGGGTTTACCTATGGCTACACCTTC.

This clone was recorded once. The V call is TRBV25-1, the J call TRBJ2-5; D is unresolved. This CDR3 has 12 residues. V lost 1 base, J lost 5 bases, and 5 bases lay in between. CDR1 is MGHDK, CDR2 SYGVNS, per germline. The CDR3 DNA reads TGTGCCAGCAGTGAATTACAGGAGACCCAGTACTTC. It specifies CASSELQETQYF.

This rearrangement joins TRBV19 to TRBJ2-7; a possible D gene is TRBD1 (6 bases). V lost 6 bases to trimming and J lost 3 bases, with 18 bases between them. CDR1 LNHDA and CDR2 SQIVND come from the germline V gene (reference sequence). The CDR3 spans 15 residues. DNA of the CDR3: TGTGCCAGTAGCTACACAGGGCAAAACTTCTACGAGCAGTACTTC. Its protein is CASSYTGQNFYEQYF.

The chain joins TRBV7-8 to TRBJ2-7; D is perhaps TRBD2 (6 bases). The V and J ends lost 10 bases and 3 bases respectively, with 22 bases between them. The CDR3 length is 15 residues. Germline V lookup: CDR1 SGHVS, CDR2 FQNEAQ. The DNA of the CDR3 is TGTGCCACCACGCGGTTAGGAGGGTCCGACTACGAGCAGTACTTC. Encoded protein: CATTRLGGSDYEQYF.

The chain has TRBV9 and TRBJ2-7, with D perhaps TRBD2 (6 bases). This CDR3 has 15 amino acids. Trimming removed 4 bases from V and 0 bases from J, with 14 bases in between. Per germline, CDR1 SGDLS and CDR2 YYNGEE. The CDR3 coding sequence is TGTGCCAGCAGCCCCCGAGGAGGGAGCTCCTACGAGCAGTACTTC. Its protein product is CASSPRGGSSYEQYF.

V gene TRBV4-3 combines with J gene TRBJ1-1; possible D gene TRBD1, 6 bases. Germline-derived CDR1 and CDR2 are LGHNA and YSLEER. CDR3 length: 15 residues. Trimming pared 3 bases from V and 5 bases from J, leaving 16 bases between. CDR3 sequence: CASSQARQVRTEAFF. The CDR3 nucleotides are TGCGCCAGCAGCCAGGCCAGACAGGTGAGGACTGAAGCTTTCTTT.

The chain is built from TRBV13 and TRBJ2-7; D is possibly TRBD2 (6 bases). With 1 base removed from V and 3 bases from J, the gap between germline ends came to 16 bases. This CDR3 is 16 amino acids long. Germline CDR1 and CDR2: PRHDT and FYEKMQ (reference sequence). The DNA of the CDR3 is TGTGCCAGCAGCTTAGACGTGACTAGAGACTTCTACGAGCAGTACTTC. It encodes CASSLDVTRDFYEQYF.

CDR3 loop: CASSLYGTAVDQPQHF. As DNA, the CDR3 is TGTGCCAGCAGTTTATATGGGACAGCAGTCGATCAGCCCCAGCATTTT. The chain links TRBV28 to TRBJ1-5, with 7 bases identical to TRBD1. The germline gives CDR1 MDHEN, CDR2 SYDVKM. J gave up 5 bases and V 1 base, and 8 bases lay outside the gene matches. This CDR3 region has 16 residues.

V gene TRBV7-6 combines with J gene TRBJ2-1; a possible D gene is TRBD2 (5 bases). This CDR3 is built from 17 residues. With 4 bases removed from V and 0 bases from J, the gap between germline ends came to 16 bases. Looked up from germline, CDR1 is SGHVS and CDR2 is FNYEAQ. CDR3: CASSSLKIGSSYNEQFF. CDR3 nucleotides: TGTGCCAGCAGCTCACTGAAAATAGGGAGCTCCTACAATGAGCAGTTCTTC.

The gene calls are TRBV28 and TRBJ1-4; possibly TRBD1 for D (6 bases). V was clipped by 6 bases and J by 8 bases, with 25 bases between them. Germline CDR1 is MDHEN and CDR2 is SYDVKM. The CDR3 sequence is 17 residues long. The CDR3 region is CASSPGQKVLNVEKLFF. CDR3 sequence (DNA): TGTGCCAGCAGCCCCGGACAGAAAGTTCTCAACGTGGAAAAACTGTTTTTT. The full variable domain, with the rest looked up from reference TRBV28 and TRBJ1-4, is DVKVTQSSRYLVKRTGEKVFLECVQDMDHENMFWYRQDPGLGLRLIYFSYDVKMKEKGDIPEGYSVSREKKERFSLILESASTNQTSMYLCASSPGQKVLNVEKLFFGSGTQLSVL.

V and J are TRBV27 and TRBJ2-7; 13 positions agree with TRBD2. The CDR3 sequence is 16 residues long. The ends lost 2 bases at V and 7 bases at J; junction bases unmatched: 8. Germline CDR1 MNHEY, CDR2 SMNVEV (reference sequence). The CDR3 protein is CASSLARTSGRGEQYF. For the CDR3, the DNA is TGTGCCAGCAGTTTAGCCCGGACTAGCGGGAGAGGGGAGCAGTACTTC.

This clone has a single count. The V and J genes are TRBV2 and TRBJ1-1, with D perhaps matching TRBD1 (5 bases). The V gene's germline CDR1 is SNHLY and CDR2 FYNNEI. Between the trimmed V and J ends, which lost 10 bases and 0 bases, there was a span of 12 bases. This CDR3 region has 13 residues. The CDR3 sequence: CATFGGLNTEAFF. In nucleotides, the CDR3 is TGTGCCACCTTCGGGGGGTTGAACACTGAAGCTTTCTTT.

The J gene is TRBJ2-3, the V gene TRBV18; D perhaps matches TRBD2 (5 bases). The germline V and J ends were trimmed by 2 bases and 0 bases, with 12 bases remaining between them. This CDR3 is 16 amino acids long. Germline assignment: CDR1 KGHSH and CDR2 LQKENI. The CDR3 DNA reads TGTGCCAGCTCACCATGGTCAAGCGGAAGCACAGATACGCAGTATTTT. It codes for CASSPWSSGSTDTQYF.

This sequence joins TRBV11-1 and TRBJ1-1; TRBD1 matches at 8 bases. Trimming removed 1 base from V and 3 bases from J; junction bases left unmatched: 10. The CDR3 is made up of 17 amino acids. Per the germline V gene, CDR1 is SGHAT and CDR2 is FQDESV (reference sequence). CDR3: CASSLDGQDRVYTEAFF. DNA of the CDR3: TGTGCCAGCAGCTTAGATGGCCAGGACAGGGTGTACACTGAAGCTTTCTTT.

The rearrangement links TRBV9 to TRBJ2-7, with a tentative D call TRBD2 (5 bases). The CDR3 consists of 12 residues. V lost 4 bases and J lost 7, with 12 bases in between. Germline CDR1 reads SGDLS; CDR2 reads YYNGEE. CDR3 residues: CASSPGRGEQYF. CDR3 DNA sequence: TGTGCCAGCAGCCCCGGAAGAGGGGAGCAGTACTTC.

This chain links TRBV5-8 with TRBJ1-1, with TRBD1 as a possible D gene (6 bases). The V gene's germline CDR1 is SGHTS and CDR2 YDEGEE. V was pared by 0 bases and J by 7 bases, with 13 bases between. The CDR3 extends over 14 amino acids. The CDR3 DNA reads TGTGCCAGCAGCTTGGAAGGGGGATCGGGTGAAGCTTTCTTT. The encoded protein is CASSLEGGSGEAFF.

This clone has just one count. The CDR3 region has the DNA TGCGCCAGCAAGGCCCTCGGCAGGGGGAGGCGTGGGACCCAGTACTTC. Translation: CASKALGRGRRGTQYF. J is TRBJ2-5 and V is TRBV4-3, with D perhaps TRBD1 (7 bases). The CDR3 consists of 16 residues. Germline V gives CDR1 LGHNA, CDR2 YSLEER. Trimming removed 7 bases at V and 7 bases at J, with 25 bases between.

This sequence joins TRBV7-3 and TRBJ1-3; no firm D call. CDR3 length: 16 amino acids. Trimming left V 5 bases short and J 2 bases short, with 16 bases between. CDR1 and CDR2 (germline): SGHTA, FQGTGA. CDR3 nucleotides: TGTGCCAGCAGCCCCCATCGGCGGGAAGCTGGAAACACCATATATTTT. This sequence encodes CASSPHRREAGNTIYF.

The rearrangement joins TRBV29-1 to TRBJ2-1; TRBD2 agrees at 14 bases. The germline CDR1 and CDR2 sequences are SQVTM and ANQGSEA. V shed 4 bases and J 8 bases; nucleotides not matched to a gene: 4. This CDR3 comprises 14 residues. CDR3 bases: TGCAGCGTTGGGACTAGCGGGAGGCGCGATGAGCAGTTCTTC. This sequence encodes CSVGTSGRRDEQFF.

The chain couples TRBV6-1 to TRBJ1-5; TRBD1 matches at 7 bases. The CDR3 is 15 amino acids. Germline CDR1 MNHNS, CDR2 SASEGT. The V segment lost 0 bases and the J segment 6 bases; nucleotides outside the gene matches: 5. CDR3 amino acids: CASSEAGGSSQPQHF. CDR3 in DNA: TGTGCCAGCAGTGAAGCAGGGGGCTCGAGTCAGCCCCAGCATTTT.

The CDR3 DNA reads as TGCAGCGTTGAAGGAGGGTCGGGAGGGCTCACAGATACGCAGTATTTT. This sequence encodes CSVEGGSGGLTDTQYF. The gene calls are TRBV29-1 and TRBJ2-3; 8 bases fit TRBD2. The CDR3 has 16 residues. Germline CDR1 SQVTM, CDR2 ANQGSEA. V lost 1 base to trimming and J lost 2 bases; unmatched junction nucleotides: 8.

As DNA, the CDR3 is TGTGCCAGCAGCTTAGGAAGGGGGACCGCCCCTGGAAACACCATATATTTT. Amino acid sequence: CASSLGRGTAPGNTIYF. The rearrangement joins TRBV13 to TRBJ1-3; perhaps TRBD1 as D (6 bases). Germline CDR1 and CDR2: PRHDT and FYEKMQ (reference sequence). The V and J ends lost 0 bases and 2 bases respectively, with 14 bases between them. CDR3 length equals 17 residues.

The chain joins TRBV2 to TRBJ2-1; 10 bases agree with TRBD1. This CDR3 spans 15 amino acids. CDR1 SNHLY and CDR2 FYNNEI come from the germline V gene. V shed 5 bases and J 4 bases; nucleotides not matched to a gene: 5. In nucleotides, the CDR3 is TGTGCCAGCAGTCACGGGACAGGGGCGTACAATGAGCAGTTCTTC. This encodes CASSHGTGAYNEQFF.

The chain couples TRBV5-4 to TRBJ2-4, with 7 bases lining up with TRBD1. The CDR3 runs 13 residues. J gave up 15 bases and V 2 bases, and 11 bases lay outside the gene matches. Germline assignment: CDR1 SGHNT and CDR2 YYREEE (reference sequence). Here the CDR3 DNA reads TGTGCCAGCAGCTTTTTCGACGAGGGACAGTCGTACTTC. Protein sequence: CASSFFDEGQSYF.